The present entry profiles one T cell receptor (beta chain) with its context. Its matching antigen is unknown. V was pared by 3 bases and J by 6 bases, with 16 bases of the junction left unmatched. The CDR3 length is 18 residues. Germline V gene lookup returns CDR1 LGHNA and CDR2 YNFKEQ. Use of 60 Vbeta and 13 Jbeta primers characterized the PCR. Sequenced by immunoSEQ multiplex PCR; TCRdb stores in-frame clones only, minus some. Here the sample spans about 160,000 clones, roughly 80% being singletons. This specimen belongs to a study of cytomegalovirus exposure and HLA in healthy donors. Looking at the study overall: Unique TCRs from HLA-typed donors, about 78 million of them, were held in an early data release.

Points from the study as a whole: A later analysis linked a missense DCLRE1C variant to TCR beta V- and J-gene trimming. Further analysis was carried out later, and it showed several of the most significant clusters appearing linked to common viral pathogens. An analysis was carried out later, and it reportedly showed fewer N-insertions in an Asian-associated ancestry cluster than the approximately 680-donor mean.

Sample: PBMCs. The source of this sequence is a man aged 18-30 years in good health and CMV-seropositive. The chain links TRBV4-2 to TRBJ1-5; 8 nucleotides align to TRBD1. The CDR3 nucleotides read TGTGCCAGCAGCCAGGGGCCCTACGGGACAGGCGGGGGTCAGCCCCAGCATTTT. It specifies CASSQGPYGTGGGQPQHF.